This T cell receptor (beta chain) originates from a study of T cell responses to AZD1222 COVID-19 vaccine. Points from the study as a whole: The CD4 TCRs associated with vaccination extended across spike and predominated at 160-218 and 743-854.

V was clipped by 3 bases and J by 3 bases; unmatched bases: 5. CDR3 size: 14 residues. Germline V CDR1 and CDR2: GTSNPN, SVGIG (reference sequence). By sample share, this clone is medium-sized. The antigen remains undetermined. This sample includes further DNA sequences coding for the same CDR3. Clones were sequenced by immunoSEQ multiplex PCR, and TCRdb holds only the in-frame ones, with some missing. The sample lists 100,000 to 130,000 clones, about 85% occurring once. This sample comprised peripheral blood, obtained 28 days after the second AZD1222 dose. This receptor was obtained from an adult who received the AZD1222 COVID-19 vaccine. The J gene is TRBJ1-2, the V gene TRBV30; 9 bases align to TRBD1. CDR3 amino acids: CAWSPGQGDYGYTF. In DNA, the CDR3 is TGTGCCTGGAGCCCGGGACAGGGTGACTATGGCTACACCTTC.